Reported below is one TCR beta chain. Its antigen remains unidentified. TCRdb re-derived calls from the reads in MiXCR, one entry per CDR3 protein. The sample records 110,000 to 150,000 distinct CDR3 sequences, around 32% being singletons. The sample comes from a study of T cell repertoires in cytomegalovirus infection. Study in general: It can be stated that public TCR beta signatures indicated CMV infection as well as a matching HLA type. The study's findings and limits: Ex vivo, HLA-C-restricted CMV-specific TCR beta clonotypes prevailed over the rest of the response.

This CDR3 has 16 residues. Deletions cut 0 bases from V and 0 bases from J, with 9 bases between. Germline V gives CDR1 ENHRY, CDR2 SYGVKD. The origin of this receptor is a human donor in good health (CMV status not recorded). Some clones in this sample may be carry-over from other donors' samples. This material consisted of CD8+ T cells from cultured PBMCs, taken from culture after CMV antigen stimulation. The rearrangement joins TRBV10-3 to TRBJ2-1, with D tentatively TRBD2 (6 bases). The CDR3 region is CAISESQAGSYNEQFF. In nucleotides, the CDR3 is TGTGCCATCAGTGAGTCCCAAGCGGGCTCCTACAATGAGCAGTTCTTC.